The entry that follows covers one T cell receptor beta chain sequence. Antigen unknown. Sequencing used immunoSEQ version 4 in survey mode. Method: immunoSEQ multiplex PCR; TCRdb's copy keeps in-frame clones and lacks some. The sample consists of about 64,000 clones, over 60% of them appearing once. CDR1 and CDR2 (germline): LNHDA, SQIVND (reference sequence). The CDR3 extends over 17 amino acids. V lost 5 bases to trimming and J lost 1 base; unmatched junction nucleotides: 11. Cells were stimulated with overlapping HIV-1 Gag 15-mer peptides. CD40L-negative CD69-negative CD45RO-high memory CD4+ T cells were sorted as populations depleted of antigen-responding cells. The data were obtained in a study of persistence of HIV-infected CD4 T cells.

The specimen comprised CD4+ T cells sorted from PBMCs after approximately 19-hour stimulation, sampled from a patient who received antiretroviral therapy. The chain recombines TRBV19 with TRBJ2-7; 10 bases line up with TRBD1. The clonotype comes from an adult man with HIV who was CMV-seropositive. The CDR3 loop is CASSLRSTGGYSYEQYF. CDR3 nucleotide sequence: TGTGCCAGTAGTCTTCGGTCGACAGGGGGCTATTCCTACGAGCAGTACTTC.